These 6 T cell receptor beta chains came from one sample sequenced in a study of CD8+ T cells in alopecia areata. Treatment given: oral pan-JAK inhibitor, 5-10 mg twice daily. It was cDNA, reverse transcribed from extracted RNA, that served as the sequencing template. Produced via immunoSEQ multiplex PCR; TCRdb's table is partial and in-frame only. The sample includes 200,000 to 250,000 clones, more than 45% of them seen just once. Sequenced material: CD4+ T cells sorted from blood, taken at week 4, from a patient treated with tofacitinib. Receptors originate from a human donor with alopecia areata.

This clone came up a few times. V is TRBV29-1 and J is TRBJ1-1; 10 positions agree with TRBD1. V lost 7 bases to trimming and J lost 3 bases; unmatched junction nucleotides: 14. The germline V gene has CDR1 SQVTM and CDR2 ANQGSEA. The CDR3 loop spans 16 amino acids. The CDR3 spells CSATGTGVLADTEAFF. In DNA form, the CDR3 reads TGCAGCGCGACGGGGACAGGGGTACTAGCGGACACTGAAGCTTTCTTT.

The genes are TRBV14 and TRBJ2-1; weak D call: TRBD1 (6 bases). This CDR3 contains 17 residues. Looked up from germline, CDR1 is SGHDN and CDR2 is FVKESK. Trimming removed 1 base from V and 6 bases from J, with 19 bases in between. CDR3 DNA: TGTGCCAGCAGCCAAGGCTACGACAGGTCGCAGGGCAATGAGCAGTTCTTC. Its translation: CASSQGYDRSQGNEQFF.

The chain links TRBV4-3 to TRBJ2-4, with TRBD1 identical over 12 bases. With V trimmed by 1 base and J by 1 base, 8 bases remained unmatched. CDR1 and CDR2 (germline): LGHNA, YSLEER. The CDR3 length is 19 residues. The CDR3 region is CASSQGGQGANHAKNIQYF. CDR3 coding DNA: TGCGCCAGCAGCCAAGGGGGACAGGGGGCTAATCATGCCAAAAACATTCAGTACTTC.

V gene TRBV6-1 combines with J gene TRBJ2-7; D not resolved. The CDR3 loop spans 9 amino acids. V lost 9 bases and J lost 4, with 4 bases in between. The germline V gene has CDR1 MNHNS and CDR2 SASEGT. The chain's CDR3 is CASGYEQYF. The CDR3 region has the DNA TGTGCCAGTGGATACGAGCAGTACTTC.

The chain joins TRBV30 to TRBJ2-5; TRBD1 is a possible D gene (6 bases). Trimming left V 8 bases short and J 0 bases short, with 13 bases between. The CDR3 consists of 13 residues. Germline assignment: CDR1 GTSNPN and CDR2 SVGIG (reference sequence). Here the CDR3 reads CARSRGNQETQYF. CDR3 coding DNA: TGTGCCCGGTCCAGGGGTAACCAAGAGACCCAGTACTTC.

This clone has just a few counts. The V call is TRBV5-4, the J call TRBJ2-2; TRBD1 agrees at 7 bases. The CDR3 loop spans 14 amino acids. With V trimmed by 5 bases and J by 2 bases, 3 bases remained unmatched. CDR1 SGHNT and CDR2 YYREEE come from the germline V gene (reference sequence). This chain's CDR3 is CASRTGKNTGELFF. In nucleotides, the CDR3 is TGTGCCAGCAGGACAGGGAAAAACACCGGGGAGCTGTTTTTT.